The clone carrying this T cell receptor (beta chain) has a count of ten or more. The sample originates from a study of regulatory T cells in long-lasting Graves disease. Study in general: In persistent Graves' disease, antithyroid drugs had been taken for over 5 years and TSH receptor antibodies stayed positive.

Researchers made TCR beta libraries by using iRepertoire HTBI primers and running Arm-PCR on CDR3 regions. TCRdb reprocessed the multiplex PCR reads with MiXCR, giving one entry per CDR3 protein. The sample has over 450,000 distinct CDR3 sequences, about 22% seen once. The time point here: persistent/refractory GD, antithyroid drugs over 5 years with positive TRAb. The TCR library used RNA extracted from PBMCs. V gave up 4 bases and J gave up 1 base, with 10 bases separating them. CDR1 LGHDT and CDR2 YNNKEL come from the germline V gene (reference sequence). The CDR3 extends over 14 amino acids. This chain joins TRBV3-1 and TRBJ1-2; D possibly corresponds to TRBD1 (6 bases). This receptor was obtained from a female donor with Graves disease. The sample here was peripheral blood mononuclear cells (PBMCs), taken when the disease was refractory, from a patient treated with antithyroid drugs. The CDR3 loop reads CASSPLDSNYGYTF. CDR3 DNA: TGTGCCAGCAGCCCGTTGGACAGTAACTATGGCTACACCTTC.